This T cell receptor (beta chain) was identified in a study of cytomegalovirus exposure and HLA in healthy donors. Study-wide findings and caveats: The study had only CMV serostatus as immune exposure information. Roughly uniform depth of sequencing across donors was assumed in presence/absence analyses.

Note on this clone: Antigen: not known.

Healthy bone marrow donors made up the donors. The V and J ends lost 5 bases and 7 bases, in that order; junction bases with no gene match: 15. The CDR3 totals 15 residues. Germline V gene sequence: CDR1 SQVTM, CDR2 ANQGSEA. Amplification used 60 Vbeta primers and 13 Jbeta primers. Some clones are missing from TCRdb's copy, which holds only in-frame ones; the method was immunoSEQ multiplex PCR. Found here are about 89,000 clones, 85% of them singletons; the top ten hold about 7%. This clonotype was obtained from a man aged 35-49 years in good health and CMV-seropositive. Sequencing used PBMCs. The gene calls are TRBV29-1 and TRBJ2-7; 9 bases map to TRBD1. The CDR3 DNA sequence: TGCAGCGTTCAAAGCGGGACAGGGTCCATTGGGGAGCAGTACTTC. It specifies CSVQSGTGSIGEQYF.